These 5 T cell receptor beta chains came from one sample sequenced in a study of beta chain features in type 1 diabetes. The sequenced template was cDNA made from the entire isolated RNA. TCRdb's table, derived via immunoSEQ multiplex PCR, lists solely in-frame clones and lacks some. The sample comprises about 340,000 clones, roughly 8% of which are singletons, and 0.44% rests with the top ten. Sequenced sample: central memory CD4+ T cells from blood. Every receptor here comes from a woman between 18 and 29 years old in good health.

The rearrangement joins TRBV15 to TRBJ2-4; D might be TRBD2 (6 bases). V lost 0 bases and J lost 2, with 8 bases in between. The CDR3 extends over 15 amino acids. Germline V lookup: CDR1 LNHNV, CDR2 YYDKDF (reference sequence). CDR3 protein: CATSRDLATKNIQYF. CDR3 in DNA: TGTGCCACCAGCAGAGATCTAGCGACCAAAAACATTCAGTACTTC.

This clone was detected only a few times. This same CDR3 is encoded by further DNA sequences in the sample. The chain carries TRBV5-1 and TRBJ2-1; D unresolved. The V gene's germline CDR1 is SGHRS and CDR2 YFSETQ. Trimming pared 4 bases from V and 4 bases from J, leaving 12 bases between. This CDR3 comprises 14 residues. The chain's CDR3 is CASSLDGAYNEQFF. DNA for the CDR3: TGCGCCAGCAGCCTGGACGGTGCTTACAATGAGCAGTTCTTC.

The CDR3 DNA reads TGTGCCAGTAGTACACACCGGGACCGGGGTGAGCAGTTCTTC. It specifies CASSTHRDRGEQFF. This sequence joins TRBV19 and TRBJ2-1; the D gene could be TRBD1 or TRBD2 (5 bases each). The germline CDR1 and CDR2 sequences are LNHDA and SQIVND (reference sequence). This CDR3 is 14 amino acids long. Trimming pared 4 bases from V and 9 bases from J, leaving 16 bases between.

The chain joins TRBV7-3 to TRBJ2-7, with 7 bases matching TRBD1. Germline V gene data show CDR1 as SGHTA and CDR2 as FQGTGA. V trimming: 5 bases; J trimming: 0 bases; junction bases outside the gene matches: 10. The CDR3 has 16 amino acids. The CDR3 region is CASSLSPGTVSYEQYF. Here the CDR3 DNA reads TGTGCCAGCAGCCTATCCCCGGGGACAGTCTCCTACGAGCAGTACTTC.

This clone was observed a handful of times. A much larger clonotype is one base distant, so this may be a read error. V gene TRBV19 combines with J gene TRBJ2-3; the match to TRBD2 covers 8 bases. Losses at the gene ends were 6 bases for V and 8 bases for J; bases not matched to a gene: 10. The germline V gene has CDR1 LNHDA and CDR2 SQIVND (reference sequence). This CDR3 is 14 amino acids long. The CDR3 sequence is CASRASGSTGTQYF. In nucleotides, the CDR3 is TGTGCCAGTAGGGCGAGCGGGAGTACGGGTACGCAGTATTTT.